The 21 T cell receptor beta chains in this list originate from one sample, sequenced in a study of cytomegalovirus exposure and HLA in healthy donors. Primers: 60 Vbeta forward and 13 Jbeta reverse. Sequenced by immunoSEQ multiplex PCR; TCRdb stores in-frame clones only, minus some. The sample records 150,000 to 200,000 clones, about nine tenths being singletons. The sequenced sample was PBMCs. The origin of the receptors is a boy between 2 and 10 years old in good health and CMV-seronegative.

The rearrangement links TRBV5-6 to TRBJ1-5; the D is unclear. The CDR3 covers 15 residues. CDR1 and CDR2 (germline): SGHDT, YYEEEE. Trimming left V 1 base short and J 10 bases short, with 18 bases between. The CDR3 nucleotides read TGTGCCAGCAGCTTGAAAGGCGGGTCCGGCCGCCCCCAGCATTTT. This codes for CASSLKGGSGRPQHF.

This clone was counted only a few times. CDR3 protein: CAWSNTLNTEAFF. CDR3 nucleotides: TGTGCCTGGAGTAACACCCTGAACACTGAAGCTTTCTTT. This sequence joins TRBV30 and TRBJ1-1; D gene ambiguous. Per germline, CDR1 GTSNPN and CDR2 SVGIG (reference sequence). V lost 2 bases and J lost 0, with 7 bases in between. CDR3 size: 13 residues.

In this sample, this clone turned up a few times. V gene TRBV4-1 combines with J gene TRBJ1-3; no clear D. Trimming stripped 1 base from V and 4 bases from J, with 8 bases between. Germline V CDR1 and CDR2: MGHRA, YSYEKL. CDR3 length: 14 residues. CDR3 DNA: TGCGCCAGCAGCCAAGTTTTCAGGGGAAACACCATATATTTT. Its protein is CASSQVFRGNTIYF.

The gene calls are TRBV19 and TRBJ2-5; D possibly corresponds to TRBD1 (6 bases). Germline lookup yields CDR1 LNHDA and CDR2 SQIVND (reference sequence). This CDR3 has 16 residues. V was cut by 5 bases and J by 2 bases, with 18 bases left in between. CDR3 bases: TGTGCCAGTAGTGCCCTCAGGGGTACGACGCAAGAGACCCAGTACTTC. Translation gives CASSALRGTTQETQYF.

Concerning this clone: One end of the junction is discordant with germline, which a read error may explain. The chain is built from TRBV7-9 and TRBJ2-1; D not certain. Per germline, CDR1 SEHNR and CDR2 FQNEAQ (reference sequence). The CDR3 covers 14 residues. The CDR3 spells CSSNRPSSISEQFF. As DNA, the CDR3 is TGTTCCAGCAACCGTCCATCTAGTATCAGTGAGCAGTTCTTC.

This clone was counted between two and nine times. The CDR3 is CASSLLSLGVMNEQFF. CDR3 coding DNA: TGTGCCAGCAGTTTATTAAGTCTGGGCGTCATGAATGAGCAGTTCTTC. The genes are TRBV27 and TRBJ2-1; no reliable D call. Germline loops: CDR1 MNHEY, CDR2 SMNVEV (reference sequence). V dropped 1 base and J dropped 7 bases, with 17 bases sitting between them. The CDR3 is made up of 16 amino acids.

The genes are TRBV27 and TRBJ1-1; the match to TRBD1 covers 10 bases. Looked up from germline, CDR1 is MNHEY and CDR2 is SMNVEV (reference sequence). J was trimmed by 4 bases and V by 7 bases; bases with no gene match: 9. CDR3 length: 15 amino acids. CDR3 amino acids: CASKIRDRGSTEAFF. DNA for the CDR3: TGTGCCAGCAAAATCCGGGACAGGGGATCCACTGAAGCTTTCTTT.

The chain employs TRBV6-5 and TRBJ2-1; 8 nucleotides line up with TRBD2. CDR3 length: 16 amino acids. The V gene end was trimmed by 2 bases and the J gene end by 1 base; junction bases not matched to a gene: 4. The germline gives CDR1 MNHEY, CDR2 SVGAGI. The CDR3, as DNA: TGTGCCAGCAGTTACCTGCCTAGCGGGTCCTACAATGAGCAGTTCTTC. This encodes CASSYLPSGSYNEQFF.

CDR3 region: CASKLTSGRAWRDEQFF. The CDR3 DNA is TGTGCCAGCAAGCTGACTAGCGGGAGGGCCTGGCGGGATGAGCAGTTCTTC. J is TRBJ2-1 and V is TRBV2; TRBD2 aligns across 14 bases. CDR1 is SNHLY, CDR2 FYNNEI, per germline. The V segment lost 7 bases and the J segment 8 bases; nucleotides outside the gene matches: 13. The CDR3 totals 17 residues.

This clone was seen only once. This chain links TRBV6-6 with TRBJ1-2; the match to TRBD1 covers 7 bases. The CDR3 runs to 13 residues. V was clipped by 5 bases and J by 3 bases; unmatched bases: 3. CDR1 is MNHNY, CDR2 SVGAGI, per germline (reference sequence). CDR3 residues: CASSQGQYYGYTF. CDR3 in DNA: TGTGCCAGCAGTCAGGGACAGTACTATGGCTACACCTTC.

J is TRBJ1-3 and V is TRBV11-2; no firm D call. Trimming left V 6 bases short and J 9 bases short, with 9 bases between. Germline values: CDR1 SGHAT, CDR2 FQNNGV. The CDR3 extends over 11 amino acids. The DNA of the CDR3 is TGTGCCAGCAGTAGCGGACCCACCATATATTTT. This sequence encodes CASSSGPTIYF. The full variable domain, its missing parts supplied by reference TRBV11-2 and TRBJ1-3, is EAGVAQSPRYKIIEKRQSVAFWCNPISGHATLYWYQQILGQGPKLLIQFQNNGVVDDSQLPKDRFSAERLKGVDSTLKIQPAKLEDSAVYLCASSSGPTIYFGEGSWLTVV.

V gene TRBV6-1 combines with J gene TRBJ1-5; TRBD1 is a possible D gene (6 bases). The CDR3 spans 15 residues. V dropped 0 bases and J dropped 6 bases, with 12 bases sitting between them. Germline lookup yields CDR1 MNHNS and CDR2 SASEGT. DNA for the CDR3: TGTGCCAGCAGTGAAGCACGGGGGGCCGTTCAGCCCCAGCATTTT. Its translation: CASSEARGAVQPQHF.

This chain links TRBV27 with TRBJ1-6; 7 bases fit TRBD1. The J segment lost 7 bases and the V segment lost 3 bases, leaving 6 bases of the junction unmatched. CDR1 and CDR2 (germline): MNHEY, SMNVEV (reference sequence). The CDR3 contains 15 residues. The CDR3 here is CASSFQTGINSPLHF. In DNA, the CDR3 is TGTGCCAGCAGTTTCCAGACAGGGATAAATTCACCCCTCCACTTT.

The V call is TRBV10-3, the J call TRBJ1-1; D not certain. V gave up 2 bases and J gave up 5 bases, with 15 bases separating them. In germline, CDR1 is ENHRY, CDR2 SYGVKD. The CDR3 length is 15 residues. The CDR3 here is CAISEPLGVRTEAFF. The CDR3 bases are TGTGCCATCAGTGAGCCGCTCGGGGTAAGAACTGAAGCTTTCTTT.

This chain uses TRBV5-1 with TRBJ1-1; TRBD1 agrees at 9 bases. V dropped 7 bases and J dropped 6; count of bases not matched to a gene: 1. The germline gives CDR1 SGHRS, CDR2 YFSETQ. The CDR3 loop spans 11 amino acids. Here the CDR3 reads CASRQGAEAFF. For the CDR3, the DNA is TGCGCCAGCCGACAGGGGGCTGAAGCTTTCTTT.

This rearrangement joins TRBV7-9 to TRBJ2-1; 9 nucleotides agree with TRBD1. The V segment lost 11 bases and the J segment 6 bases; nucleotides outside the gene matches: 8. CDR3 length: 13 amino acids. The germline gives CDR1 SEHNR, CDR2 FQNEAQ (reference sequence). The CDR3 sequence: CAPWDRVTNEQFF. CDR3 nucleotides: TGTGCCCCCTGGGACAGGGTAACCAATGAGCAGTTCTTC.

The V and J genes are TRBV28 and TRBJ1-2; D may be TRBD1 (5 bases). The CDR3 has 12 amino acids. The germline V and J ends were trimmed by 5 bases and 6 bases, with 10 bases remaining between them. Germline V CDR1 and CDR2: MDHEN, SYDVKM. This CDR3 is CASSLGANGYTF. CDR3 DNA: TGTGCCAGCAGTCTAGGGGCGAATGGCTACACCTTC.

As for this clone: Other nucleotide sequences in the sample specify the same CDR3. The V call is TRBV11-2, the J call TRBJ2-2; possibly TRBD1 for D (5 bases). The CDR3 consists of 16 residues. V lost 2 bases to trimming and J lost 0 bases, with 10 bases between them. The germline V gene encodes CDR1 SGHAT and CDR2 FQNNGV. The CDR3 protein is CASSLYRLTNTGELFF. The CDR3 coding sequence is TGTGCCAGCAGCTTATACAGGTTAACGAACACCGGGGAGCTGTTTTTT.

The CDR3 sequence is CASRPAVGLPEAFF. CDR3 DNA: TGTGCCAGCAGGCCCGCCGTCGGTTTGCCTGAAGCTTTCTTT. This chain uses TRBV5-6 with TRBJ1-1; no reliable D call. Germline V gene lookup returns CDR1 SGHDT and CDR2 YYEEEE. With 5 bases removed from V and 6 bases from J, the gap between germline ends came to 17 bases. This CDR3 spans 14 amino acids.

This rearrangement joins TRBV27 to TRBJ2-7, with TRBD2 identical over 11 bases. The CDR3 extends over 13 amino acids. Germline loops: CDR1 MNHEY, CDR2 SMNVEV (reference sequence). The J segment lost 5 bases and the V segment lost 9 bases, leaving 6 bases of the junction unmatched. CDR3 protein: CASRVAGGHEQYF. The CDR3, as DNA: TGTGCCAGTAGAGTAGCGGGGGGGCACGAGCAGTACTTC.

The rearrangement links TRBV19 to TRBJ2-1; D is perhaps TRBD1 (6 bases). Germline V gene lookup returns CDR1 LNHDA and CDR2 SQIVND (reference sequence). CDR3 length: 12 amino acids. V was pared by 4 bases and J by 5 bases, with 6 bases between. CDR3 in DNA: TGTGCCAGTAGTACAGGGGACAATGAGCAGTTCTTC. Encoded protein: CASSTGDNEQFF.